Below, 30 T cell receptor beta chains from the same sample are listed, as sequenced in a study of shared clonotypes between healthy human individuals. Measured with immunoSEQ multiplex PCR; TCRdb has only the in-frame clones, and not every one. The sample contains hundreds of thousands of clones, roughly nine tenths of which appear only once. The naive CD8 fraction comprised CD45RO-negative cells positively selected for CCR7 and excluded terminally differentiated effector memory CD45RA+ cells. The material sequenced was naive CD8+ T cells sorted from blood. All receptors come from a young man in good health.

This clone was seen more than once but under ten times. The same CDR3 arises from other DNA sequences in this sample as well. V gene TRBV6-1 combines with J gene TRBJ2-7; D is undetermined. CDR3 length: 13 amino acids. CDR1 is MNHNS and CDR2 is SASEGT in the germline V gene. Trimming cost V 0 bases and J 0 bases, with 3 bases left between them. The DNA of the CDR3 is TGTGCCAGCAGTGAAGCTAGCTCCTACGAGCAGTACTTC. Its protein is CASSEASSYEQYF.

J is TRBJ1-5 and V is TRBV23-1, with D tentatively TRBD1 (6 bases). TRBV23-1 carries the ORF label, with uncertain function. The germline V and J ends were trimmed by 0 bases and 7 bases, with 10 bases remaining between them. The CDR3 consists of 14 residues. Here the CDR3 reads CASSQSKQGQPQHF. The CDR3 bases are TGCGCCAGCAGTCAATCTAAACAGGGCCAGCCCCAGCATTTT.

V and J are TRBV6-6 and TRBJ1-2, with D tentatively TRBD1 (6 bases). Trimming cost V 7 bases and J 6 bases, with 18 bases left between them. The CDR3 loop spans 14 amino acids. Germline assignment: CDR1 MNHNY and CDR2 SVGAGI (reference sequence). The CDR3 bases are TGTGCCAGCACTTTCGGGGGGCTTGGTCATGGCTACACCTTC. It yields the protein CASTFGGLGHGYTF.

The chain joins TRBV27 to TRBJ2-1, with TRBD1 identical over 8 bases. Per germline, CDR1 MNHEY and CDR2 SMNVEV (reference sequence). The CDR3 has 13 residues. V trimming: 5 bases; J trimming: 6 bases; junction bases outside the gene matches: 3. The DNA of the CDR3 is TGTGCCAGCAGTGTGACAGGGGCCAATGAGCAGTTCTTC. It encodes CASSVTGANEQFF.

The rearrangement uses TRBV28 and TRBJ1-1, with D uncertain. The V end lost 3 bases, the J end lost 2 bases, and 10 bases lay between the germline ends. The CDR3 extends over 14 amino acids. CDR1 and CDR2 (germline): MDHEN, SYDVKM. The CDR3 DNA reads TGTGCCAGCAGTTTCCCGGACCGAAACACTGAAGCTTTCTTT. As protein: CASSFPDRNTEAFF.

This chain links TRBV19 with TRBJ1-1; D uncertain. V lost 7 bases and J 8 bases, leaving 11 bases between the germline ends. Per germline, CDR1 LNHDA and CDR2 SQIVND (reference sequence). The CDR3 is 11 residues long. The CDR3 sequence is CASTTAVEAFF. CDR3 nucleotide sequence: TGTGCCAGTACCACAGCAGTAGAAGCTTTCTTT.

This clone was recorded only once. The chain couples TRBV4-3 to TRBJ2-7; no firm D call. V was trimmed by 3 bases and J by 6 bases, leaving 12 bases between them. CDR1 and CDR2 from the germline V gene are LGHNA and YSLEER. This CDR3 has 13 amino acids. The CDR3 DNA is TGCGCCAGCAGCCAGCTGACGCGTTCCGAGCAGTACTTC. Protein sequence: CASSQLTRSEQYF.

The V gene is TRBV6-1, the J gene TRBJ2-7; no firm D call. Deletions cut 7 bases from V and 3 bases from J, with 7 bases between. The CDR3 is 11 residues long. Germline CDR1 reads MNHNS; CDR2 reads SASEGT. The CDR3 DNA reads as TGTGCCAGCACGTACTACTACGAGCAGTACTTC. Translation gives CASTYYYEQYF.

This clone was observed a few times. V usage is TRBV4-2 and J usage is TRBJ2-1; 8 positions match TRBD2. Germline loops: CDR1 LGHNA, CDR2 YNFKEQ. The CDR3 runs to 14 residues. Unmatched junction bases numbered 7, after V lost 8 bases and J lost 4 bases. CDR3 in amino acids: CASAGGFGYNEQFF. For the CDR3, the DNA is TGTGCCAGCGCGGGGGGTTTTGGGTACAATGAGCAGTTCTTC.

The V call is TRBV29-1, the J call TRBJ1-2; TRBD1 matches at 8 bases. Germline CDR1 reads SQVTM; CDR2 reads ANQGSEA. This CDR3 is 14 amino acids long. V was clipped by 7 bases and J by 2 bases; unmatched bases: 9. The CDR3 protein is CSAIPGQANYGYTF. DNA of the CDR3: TGCAGCGCCATTCCGGGACAGGCAAACTATGGCTACACCTTC.

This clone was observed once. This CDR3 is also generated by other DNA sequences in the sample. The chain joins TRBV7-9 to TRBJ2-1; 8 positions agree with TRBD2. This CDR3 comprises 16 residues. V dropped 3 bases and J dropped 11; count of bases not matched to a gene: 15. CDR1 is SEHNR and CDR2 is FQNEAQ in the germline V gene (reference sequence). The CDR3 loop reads CASSLGSNIGGRKQFF. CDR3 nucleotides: TGTGCCAGCAGCTTGGGTTCTAACATTGGCGGGAGGAAGCAGTTCTTC.

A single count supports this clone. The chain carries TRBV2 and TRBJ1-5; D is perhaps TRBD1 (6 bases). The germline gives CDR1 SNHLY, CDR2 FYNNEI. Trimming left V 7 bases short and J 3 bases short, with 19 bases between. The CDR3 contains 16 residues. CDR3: CASNSPGTNSNQPQHF. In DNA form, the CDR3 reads TGTGCCAGCAACTCCCCCGGGACAAACTCCAATCAGCCCCAGCATTTT.

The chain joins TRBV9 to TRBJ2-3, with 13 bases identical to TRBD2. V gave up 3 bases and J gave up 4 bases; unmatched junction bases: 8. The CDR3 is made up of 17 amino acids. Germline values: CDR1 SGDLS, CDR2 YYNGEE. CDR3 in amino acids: CASSGRTSGSSADTQYF. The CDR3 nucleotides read TGTGCCAGCAGCGGACGGACTAGCGGGAGTTCGGCAGATACGCAGTATTTT.

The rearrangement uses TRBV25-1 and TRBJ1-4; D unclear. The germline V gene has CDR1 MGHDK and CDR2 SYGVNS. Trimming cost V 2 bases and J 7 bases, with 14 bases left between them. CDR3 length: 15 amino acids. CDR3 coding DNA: TGTGCCAGCAGTGAAGAGATGGGATTGGGTGAAAAACTGTTTTTT. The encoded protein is CASSEEMGLGEKLFF.

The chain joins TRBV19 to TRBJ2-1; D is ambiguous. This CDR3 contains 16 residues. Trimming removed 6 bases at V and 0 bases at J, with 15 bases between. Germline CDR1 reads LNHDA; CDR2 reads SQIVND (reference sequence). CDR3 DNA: TGTGCCAGTAGCCTGAACCGGCTAAGCTCCTACAATGAGCAGTTCTTC. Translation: CASSLNRLSSYNEQFF.

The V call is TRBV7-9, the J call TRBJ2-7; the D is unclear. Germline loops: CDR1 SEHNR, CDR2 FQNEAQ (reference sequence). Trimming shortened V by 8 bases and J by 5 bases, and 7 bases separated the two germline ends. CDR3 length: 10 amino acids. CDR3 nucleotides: TGTGCCAGCTCCCGGGACGAGCAGTACTTC. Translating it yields CASSRDEQYF. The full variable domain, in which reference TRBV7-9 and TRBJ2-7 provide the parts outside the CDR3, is DTGVSQNPRHKITKRGQNVTFRCDPISEHNRLYWYRQTLGQGPEFLTYFQNEAQLEKSRLLSDRFSAERPKGSFSTLEIQRTEQGDSAMYLCASSRDEQYFGPGTRLTVT.

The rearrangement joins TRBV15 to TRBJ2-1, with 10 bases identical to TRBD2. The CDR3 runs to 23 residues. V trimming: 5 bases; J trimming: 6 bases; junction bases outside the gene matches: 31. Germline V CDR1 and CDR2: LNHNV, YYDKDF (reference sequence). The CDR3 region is CATSALFAAGMGPSGSRGNEQFF. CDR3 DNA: TGTGCCACCAGCGCCCTATTTGCGGCAGGGATGGGTCCTAGCGGGAGTAGAGGCAATGAGCAGTTCTTC.

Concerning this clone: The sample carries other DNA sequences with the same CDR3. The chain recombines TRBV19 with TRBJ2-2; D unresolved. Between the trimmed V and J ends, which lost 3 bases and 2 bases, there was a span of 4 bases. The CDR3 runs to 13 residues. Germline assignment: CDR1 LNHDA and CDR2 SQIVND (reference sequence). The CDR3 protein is CASSIGNTGELFF. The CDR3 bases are TGTGCCAGTAGTATTGGTAACACCGGGGAGCTGTTTTTT. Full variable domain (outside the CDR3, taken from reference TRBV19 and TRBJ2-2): DGGITQSPKYLFRKEGQNVTLSCEQNLNHDAMYWYRQDPGQGLRLIYYSQIVNDFQKGDIAEGYSVSREKKESFPLTVTSAQKNPTAFYLCASSIGNTGELFFGEGSRLTVL.

In DNA form, the CDR3 reads TGTGCCAGCAGCTTCCTGGGTGGCGGGAGCACAGATACGCAGTATTTT. As protein: CASSFLGGGSTDTQYF. The chain couples TRBV7-9 to TRBJ2-3; tentative D call: TRBD2 (5 bases). The V gene lost 3 bases and the J gene lost 0 bases, with 13 bases spanning the gap. Germline loops: CDR1 SEHNR, CDR2 FQNEAQ (reference sequence). This CDR3 is built from 16 residues.

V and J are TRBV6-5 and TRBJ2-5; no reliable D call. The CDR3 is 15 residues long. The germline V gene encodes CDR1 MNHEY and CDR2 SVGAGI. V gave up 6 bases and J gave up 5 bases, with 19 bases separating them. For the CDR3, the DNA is TGTGCCAGCAGACCATTTCAAGGCACACTGGAGACCCAGTACTTC. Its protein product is CASRPFQGTLETQYF.

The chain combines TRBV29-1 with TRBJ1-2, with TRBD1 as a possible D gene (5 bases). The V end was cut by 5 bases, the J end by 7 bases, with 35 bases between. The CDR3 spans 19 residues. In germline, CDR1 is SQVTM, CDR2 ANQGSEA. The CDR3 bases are TGCAGCGTTTGGACCGGGACCGTGGAGCAAATTTTGGCATGGTCTGGCTACACCTTC. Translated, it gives CSVWTGTVEQILAWSGYTF.

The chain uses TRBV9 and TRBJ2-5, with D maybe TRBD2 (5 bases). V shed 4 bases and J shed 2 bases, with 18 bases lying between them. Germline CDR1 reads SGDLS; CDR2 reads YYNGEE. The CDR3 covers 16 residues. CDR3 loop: CASSPSAGVGQETQYF. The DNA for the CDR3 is TGTGCCAGCAGCCCGTCTGCGGGTGTCGGGCAAGAGACCCAGTACTTC.

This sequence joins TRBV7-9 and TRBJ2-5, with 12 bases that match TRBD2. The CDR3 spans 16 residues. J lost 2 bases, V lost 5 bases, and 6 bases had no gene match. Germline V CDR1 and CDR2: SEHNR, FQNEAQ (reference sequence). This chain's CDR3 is CASSGTSGPPQETQYF. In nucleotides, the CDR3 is TGTGCCAGCAGCGGGACTAGCGGGCCCCCACAAGAGACCCAGTACTTC.

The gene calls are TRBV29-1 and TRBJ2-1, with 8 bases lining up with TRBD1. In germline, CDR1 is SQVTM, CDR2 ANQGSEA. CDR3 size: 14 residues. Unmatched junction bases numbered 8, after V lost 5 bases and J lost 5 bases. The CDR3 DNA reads TGCAGCGTTTCAGGGGGCGAAAGACACAATGAGCAGTTCTTC. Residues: CSVSGGERHNEQFF.

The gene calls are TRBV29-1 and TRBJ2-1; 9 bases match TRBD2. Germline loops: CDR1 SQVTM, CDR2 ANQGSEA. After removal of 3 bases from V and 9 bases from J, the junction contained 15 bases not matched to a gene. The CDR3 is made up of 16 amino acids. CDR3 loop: CSVDPEIAGEVGEQFF. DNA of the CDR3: TGCAGCGTTGATCCTGAAATAGCGGGAGAGGTGGGTGAGCAGTTCTTC.

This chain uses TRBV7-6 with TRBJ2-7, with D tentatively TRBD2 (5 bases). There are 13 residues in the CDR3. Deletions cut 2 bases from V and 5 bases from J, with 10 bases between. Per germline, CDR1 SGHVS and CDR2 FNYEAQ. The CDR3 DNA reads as TGTGCCAGCAGCTTAAGCGAGAGGGACGAGCAGTACTTC. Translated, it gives CASSLSERDEQYF.

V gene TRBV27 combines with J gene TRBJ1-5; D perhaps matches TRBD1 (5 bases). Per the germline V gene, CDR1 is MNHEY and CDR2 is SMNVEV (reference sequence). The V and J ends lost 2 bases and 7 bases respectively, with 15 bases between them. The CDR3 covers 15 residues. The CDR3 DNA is TGTGCCAGCAGTTTAATATCAGGGCTGGGCCAGCCCCAGCATTTT. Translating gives CASSLISGLGQPQHF.

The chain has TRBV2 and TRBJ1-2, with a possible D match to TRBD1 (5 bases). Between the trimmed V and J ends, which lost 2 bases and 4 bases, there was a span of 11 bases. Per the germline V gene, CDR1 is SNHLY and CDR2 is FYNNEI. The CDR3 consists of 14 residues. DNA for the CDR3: TGTGCCAGCAGTGAAATTCGACAGTTCTATGGCTACACCTTC. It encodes CASSEIRQFYGYTF. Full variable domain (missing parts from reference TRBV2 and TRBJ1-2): EPEVTQTPSHQVTQMGQEVILRCVPISNHLYFYWYRQILGQKVEFLVSFYNNEISEKSEIFDDQFSVERPDGSNFTLKIRSTKLEDSAMYFCASSEIRQFYGYTFGSGTRLTVV.

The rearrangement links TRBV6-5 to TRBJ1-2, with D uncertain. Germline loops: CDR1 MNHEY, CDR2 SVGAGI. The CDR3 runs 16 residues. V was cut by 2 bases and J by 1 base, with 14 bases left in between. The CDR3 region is CASSYRARAYNYGYTF. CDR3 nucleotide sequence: TGTGCCAGCAGTTACCGGGCCAGAGCATATAACTATGGCTACACCTTC.

Here the CDR3 reads CASSWDSNRENSNQPQHF. The CDR3 nucleotides are TGTGCCAGTAGTTGGGACAGTAACAGGGAGAATAGCAATCAGCCCCAGCATTTT. This rearrangement joins TRBV19 to TRBJ1-5, with 7 bases that match TRBD1. The length of the CDR3 is 18 residues. The germline V gene encodes CDR1 LNHDA and CDR2 SQIVND (reference sequence). V lost 5 bases and J lost 0; bases outside the gene matches: 13.